These 29 T cell receptor beta chains were sequenced from one sample in a study of cytomegalovirus exposure and HLA in healthy donors. Primers for the PCR totalled 60 Vbeta and 13 Jbeta. Repertoires were generated with immunoSEQ multiplex PCR, while TCRdb's copy carries only in-frame clones and drops some. Among over 150,000 clones listed, approximately 88% were seen once. Material for sequencing was PBMCs. The receptors were sampled from a boy aged 2 to 10 in good health and CMV-seronegative.

This chain joins TRBV18 and TRBJ2-5; 7 positions agree with TRBD2. The CDR3 length is 15 residues. V gave up 3 bases and J gave up 2 bases; unmatched junction bases: 6. CDR1 KGHSH and CDR2 LQKENI come from the germline V gene. Here the CDR3 reads CASSPFLAVQETQYF. The CDR3 nucleotides are TGTGCCAGCTCACCTTTTCTAGCGGTTCAAGAGACCCAGTACTTC.

This clone appeared a few times. The gene calls are TRBV30 and TRBJ2-1; 11 nucleotides align to TRBD2. This CDR3 contains 14 residues. Trimming at V came to 5 bases and at J to 8 bases, leaving 8 bases not matched to a gene. The germline V gene encodes CDR1 GTSNPN and CDR2 SVGIG (reference sequence). In DNA, the CDR3 is TGTGCCTGGGCAACTAGCGGGGGCCCTTATGAGCAGTTCTTC. Protein: CAWATSGGPYEQFF. Full variable domain (rest looked up from reference TRBV30 and TRBJ2-1): SQTIHQWPATLVQPVGSPLSLECTVEGTSNPNLYWYRQAAGRGLQLLFYSVGIGQISSEVPQNLSASRPQDRQFILSSKKLLLSDSGFYLCAWATSGGPYEQFFGPGTRLTVL.

The chain has TRBV6-4 and TRBJ2-1; 11 positions match TRBD1. There are 15 residues in the CDR3. J lost 6 bases, V lost 3 bases, and 4 bases had no gene match. The germline V gene has CDR1 MRHNA and CDR2 SNTAGT. DNA of the CDR3: TGTGCCAGCAGTGAAGTCGGGACAGGGGGCAATGAGCAGTTCTTC. Amino acid sequence: CASSEVGTGGNEQFF.

The CDR3 spells CASSLLQGIAYEQYV. The CDR3, as DNA: TGTGCCAGCAGCTTATTACAGGGGATCGCCTACGAGCAGTACGTC. This chain links TRBV5-6 with TRBJ2-7, with TRBD1 identical over 7 bases. CDR1 is SGHDT, CDR2 YYEEEE, per germline. The V gene end was trimmed by 2 bases and the J gene end by 2 bases; junction bases not matched to a gene: 7. The CDR3 runs 15 residues.

The V and J genes are TRBV5-6 and TRBJ2-1, with D maybe TRBD1 (7 bases). The CDR3 is 14 residues long. With 8 bases removed from V and 6 bases from J, the gap between germline ends came to 18 bases. Looked up from germline, CDR1 is SGHDT and CDR2 is YYEEEE. CDR3 DNA: TGTGCCAGTACCCAACAGGGGAGGCGCAATGAGCAGTTCTTC. It translates to CASTQQGRRNEQFF.

The chain couples TRBV19 to TRBJ2-7; D remains ambiguous. This CDR3 has 12 residues. The V gene's germline CDR1 is LNHDA and CDR2 SQIVND (reference sequence). Trimming pared 3 bases from V and 6 bases from J, leaving 9 bases between. CDR3 sequence: CASSIPGGEQYF. The DNA for the CDR3 is TGTGCCAGTAGTATCCCGGGTGGCGAGCAGTACTTC.

This chain uses TRBV6-1 with TRBJ2-1; maybe TRBD1 (6 bases). Germline V gene sequence: CDR1 MNHNS, CDR2 SASEGT. V dropped 1 base and J dropped 5 bases, with 6 bases sitting between them. This CDR3 has 13 amino acids. The CDR3 DNA follows: TGTGCCAGCAGTGAAGGGGACAACAATGAGCAGTTCTTC. Amino acids: CASSEGDNNEQFF.

The chain links TRBV4-3 to TRBJ2-3, with 7 nucleotides matching TRBD2. The CDR3 spans 17 residues. Losses at the gene ends were 1 base for V and 5 bases for J; bases not matched to a gene: 12. The germline CDR1 and CDR2 sequences are LGHNA and YSLEER. The CDR3 is CASSQAPSGRELDTQYF. The CDR3 bases are TGCGCCAGCAGCCAAGCCCCCTCCGGGCGGGAGTTAGATACGCAGTATTTT.

The chain employs TRBV5-5 and TRBJ1-1; D is ambiguous. Trimming cost V 0 bases and J 1 base, with 10 bases left between them. The length of the CDR3 is 15 residues. CDR1 is SGHKS and CDR2 is YYEKEE in the germline V gene (reference sequence). The DNA of the CDR3 is TGTGCCAGCAGCTTGGGGGTTAGCGGGAACACTGAAGCTTTCTTT. Its protein product is CASSLGVSGNTEAFF.

This clone has a single count. The gene calls are TRBV15 and TRBJ1-5; D gene uncertain. This CDR3 has 16 amino acids. V was pared by 3 bases and J by 4 bases, with 16 bases between. Germline assignment: CDR1 LNHNV and CDR2 YYDKDF (reference sequence). The CDR3 coding sequence is TGTGCCACCAGCAGCCGTAGAGGCAGCCTTAATCAGCCCCAGCATTTT. It is translated as CATSSRRGSLNQPQHF.

V is TRBV29-1 and J is TRBJ2-5, with D perhaps matching TRBD2 (7 bases). The CDR3 covers 14 residues. From germline, CDR1 is SQVTM and CDR2 ANQGSEA. Between the trimmed V and J ends, which lost 0 bases and 3 bases, there was a span of 11 bases. This CDR3 is CSVEDGGGEETQYF. The DNA of the CDR3 is TGCAGCGTTGAAGATGGGGGGGGCGAAGAGACCCAGTACTTC.

V and J are TRBV5-1 and TRBJ2-1; D remains unclear. CDR1 is SGHRS and CDR2 is YFSETQ in the germline V gene. Trimming left V 0 bases short and J 6 bases short, with 10 bases between. The CDR3 is 14 amino acids. The CDR3 loop is CASSLDLSGNEQFF. For the CDR3, the DNA is TGCGCCAGCAGCTTGGACCTAAGTGGCAATGAGCAGTTCTTC.

The V and J genes are TRBV27 and TRBJ2-6, with D uncertain. The CDR3 has 13 amino acids. V was cut by 3 bases and J by 2 bases, with 2 bases left in between. Germline CDR1 is MNHEY and CDR2 is SMNVEV (reference sequence). Written as DNA, the CDR3 is TGTGCCAGCAGTTTTACTGGGGCCAACGTCCTGACTTTC. It yields the protein CASSFTGANVLTF. The variable domain in full, completed from reference TRBV27 and TRBJ2-6, reads EAQVTQNPRYLITVTGKKLTVTCSQNMNHEYMSWYRQDPGLGLRQIYYSMNVEVTDKGDVPEGYKVSRKEKRNFPLILESPSPNQTSLYFCASSFTGANVLTFGAGSRLTVL.

There are a few counts of this clone. This rearrangement joins TRBV27 to TRBJ2-2; D gene uncertain. The CDR3 runs 13 residues. V was cut by 2 bases and J by 4 bases, with 5 bases left in between. Looked up from germline, CDR1 is MNHEY and CDR2 is SMNVEV (reference sequence). This chain's CDR3 is CASSLVGTGELFF. The CDR3 nucleotides read TGTGCCAGCAGTTTAGTCGGCACCGGGGAGCTGTTTTTT.

The chain uses TRBV7-2 and TRBJ1-4; D gene unclear. This CDR3 has 13 amino acids. Germline lookup yields CDR1 SGHTA and CDR2 FQGNSA. With 4 bases removed from V and 8 bases from J, the gap between germline ends came to 11 bases. The CDR3 region is CASSYQVREKLFF. The CDR3 nucleotides read TGTGCCAGCAGCTACCAGGTCCGCGAAAAACTGTTTTTT. The full variable domain, completed using reference TRBV7-2 and TRBJ1-4, is GAGVSQSPSNKVTEKGKDVELRCDPISGHTALYWYRQSLGQGLEFLIYFQGNSAPDKSGLPSDRFSAERTGGSVSTLTIQRTQQEDSAVYLCASSYQVREKLFFGSGTQLSVL.

V gene TRBV4-2 combines with J gene TRBJ2-7, with 12 bases lining up with TRBD2. The germline CDR1 and CDR2 sequences are LGHNA and YNFKEQ. CDR3 length equals 15 residues. J gave up 4 bases and V 2 bases, and 3 bases lay outside the gene matches. The CDR3 sequence is CASSQTTSGSYEQYF. CDR3 nucleotide sequence: TGTGCCAGCAGCCAAACGACTAGCGGGAGTTACGAGCAGTACTTC.

The chain combines TRBV7-6 with TRBJ1-2; possible D gene TRBD1, 5 bases. Trimming stripped 1 base from V and 0 bases from J, with 9 bases between. This CDR3 region has 15 residues. Looked up from germline, CDR1 is SGHVS and CDR2 is FNYEAQ. The CDR3 DNA is TGTGCCAGCAGCTTAGTTCAGGGTCCTAACTATGGCTACACCTTC. Residues: CASSLVQGPNYGYTF.

The count of this clone is one. This chain connects TRBV19 to TRBJ1-2; TRBD1 aligns across 8 bases. This CDR3 has 16 amino acids. V was pared by 9 bases and J by 2 bases, with 14 bases of the junction left unmatched. Germline CDR1 and CDR2: LNHDA and SQIVND (reference sequence). The CDR3 protein is CASRSQGTGGNYGYTF. As DNA, the CDR3 is TGTGCCAGCCGATCTCAAGGCACAGGGGGAAACTATGGCTACACCTTC.

The rearrangement joins TRBV30 to TRBJ1-2, with 12 nucleotides matching TRBD1. The CDR3 sequence is 14 residues long. V was clipped by 5 bases and J by 8 bases; unmatched bases: 9. Germline V gene lookup returns CDR1 GTSNPN and CDR2 SVGIG (reference sequence). The CDR3 nucleotides are TGTGCCTGGTCATATGGGACAGGGGGCCGAGGCTACACCTTC. Residues: CAWSYGTGGRGYTF.

This clone was seen a single time. DNA for the CDR3: TGCGCCAGCAGCTTGGGTTTGGGGGAGGGCCTTAATGAGCAGTTCTTC. Protein: CASSLGLGEGLNEQFF. This rearrangement joins TRBV5-1 to TRBJ2-1, with 7 bases matching TRBD2. V lost 0 bases to trimming and J lost 7 bases; unmatched junction nucleotides: 10. This CDR3 region has 16 residues. The germline gives CDR1 SGHRS, CDR2 YFSETQ.

This rearrangement joins TRBV7-9 to TRBJ2-3, with 13 nucleotides matching TRBD2. The CDR3 is 18 residues long. The V and J ends lost 5 bases and 1 base, in that order; junction bases with no gene match: 9. Germline CDR1 and CDR2: SEHNR and FQNEAQ (reference sequence). CDR3 protein: CASSPRSGLAGGTDTQYF. The CDR3 region has the DNA TGTGCCAGCAGCCCGAGAAGTGGACTAGCGGGAGGCACAGATACGCAGTATTTT. Full variable domain (outside the CDR3, taken from reference TRBV7-9 and TRBJ2-3): DTGVSQNPRHKITKRGQNVTFRCDPISEHNRLYWYRQTLGQGPEFLTYFQNEAQLEKSRLLSDRFSAERPKGSFSTLEIQRTEQGDSAMYLCASSPRSGLAGGTDTQYFGPGTRLTVL.

The chain is built from TRBV7-2 and TRBJ2-3; the D gene is possibly TRBD2 (6 bases). The CDR3 contains 18 residues. V lost 0 bases to trimming and J lost 0 bases, with 16 bases between them. CDR1 and CDR2 (germline): SGHTA, FQGNSA. Written as DNA, the CDR3 is TGTGCCAGCAGCTTAGCACTCCAAGCGGGTAGTAGCACAGATACGCAGTATTTT. Its protein is CASSLALQAGSSTDTQYF.

The chain employs TRBV7-6 and TRBJ2-5; 14 nucleotides match TRBD2. This CDR3 is built from 15 residues. The V gene end was trimmed by 4 bases and the J gene end by 5 bases; junction bases not matched to a gene: 3. Looked up from germline, CDR1 is SGHVS and CDR2 is FNYEAQ. The CDR3: CASSSTSGGAETQYF. The CDR3 region has the DNA TGTGCCAGCAGCTCGACTAGCGGGGGGGCGGAGACCCAGTACTTC.

The J gene is TRBJ1-2, the V gene TRBV5-6; 7 nucleotides line up with TRBD1. J gave up 8 bases and V 4 bases, and 2 bases lay outside the gene matches. Germline V gives CDR1 SGHDT, CDR2 YYEEEE. The CDR3 spans 11 residues. The CDR3 loop reads CASSHRGGYTF. In nucleotides, the CDR3 is TGTGCCAGCAGCCACAGGGGCGGCTACACCTTC.

This sequence joins TRBV29-1 and TRBJ2-1; no definite D call. The CDR3 spans 12 residues. V lost 0 bases to trimming and J lost 4 bases, with 4 bases between them. Germline V gives CDR1 SQVTM, CDR2 ANQGSEA. In nucleotides, the CDR3 is TGCAGCGTTGAAGAGCGGTACAATGAGCAGTTCTTC. Its protein is CSVEERYNEQFF.

The chain couples TRBV10-3 to TRBJ1-3; D gene uncertain. This CDR3 contains 15 residues. Trimming pared 7 bases from V and 7 bases from J, leaving 20 bases between. In germline, CDR1 is ENHRY, CDR2 SYGVKD. The CDR3 sequence is CAITPRRTGSNTIYF. The DNA of the CDR3 is TGTGCCATCACCCCCCGCAGGACTGGGAGCAACACCATATATTTT.

The gene calls are TRBV7-2 and TRBJ1-3, with a weak D call TRBD1 (5 bases). The germline V gene encodes CDR1 SGHTA and CDR2 FQGNSA. The CDR3 spans 16 residues. Trimming shortened V by 5 bases and J by 0 bases, and 14 bases separated the two germline ends. The CDR3 here is CASSPRRQFSGNTIYF. DNA for the CDR3: TGTGCCAGCAGCCCCCGCCGACAGTTCTCTGGAAACACCATATATTTT.

This chain joins TRBV29-1 and TRBJ1-2, with unresolved D. The CDR3 is 12 amino acids. The germline V gene has CDR1 SQVTM and CDR2 ANQGSEA. V lost 2 bases, J lost 8 bases, and 12 bases lay in between. CDR3 sequence (DNA): TGCAGCGTTGAAAGGCTCCTGGGCGGCTACACCTTC. Protein product: CSVERLLGGYTF.

The chain recombines TRBV5-5 with TRBJ2-3; TRBD1 matches at 9 bases. J was trimmed by 4 bases and V by 4 bases; bases with no gene match: 7. The CDR3 runs 15 residues. Germline V gives CDR1 SGHKS, CDR2 YYEKEE (reference sequence). This chain's CDR3 is CASSRGDRGADTQYF. The CDR3 DNA reads TGTGCCAGCAGCAGGGGCGACAGGGGGGCAGATACGCAGTATTTT.